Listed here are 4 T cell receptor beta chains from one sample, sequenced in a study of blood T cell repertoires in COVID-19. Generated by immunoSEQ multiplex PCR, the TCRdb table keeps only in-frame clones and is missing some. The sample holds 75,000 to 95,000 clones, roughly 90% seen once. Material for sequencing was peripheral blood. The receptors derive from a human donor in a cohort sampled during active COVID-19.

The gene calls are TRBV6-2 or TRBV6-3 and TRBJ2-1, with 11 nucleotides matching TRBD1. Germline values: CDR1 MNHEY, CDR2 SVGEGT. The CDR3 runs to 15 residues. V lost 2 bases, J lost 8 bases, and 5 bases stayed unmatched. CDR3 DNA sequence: TGTGCCAGCAGTTACGGGACAGGGGGAGTTGATGAGCAGTTCTTC. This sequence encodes CASSYGTGGVDEQFF.

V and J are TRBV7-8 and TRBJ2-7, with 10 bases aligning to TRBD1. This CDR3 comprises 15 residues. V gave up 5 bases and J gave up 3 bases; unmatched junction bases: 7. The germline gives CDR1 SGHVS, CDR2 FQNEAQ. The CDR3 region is CASSQDRGANYEQYF. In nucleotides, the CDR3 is TGTGCCAGCAGCCAGGACAGGGGGGCGAACTACGAGCAGTACTTC.

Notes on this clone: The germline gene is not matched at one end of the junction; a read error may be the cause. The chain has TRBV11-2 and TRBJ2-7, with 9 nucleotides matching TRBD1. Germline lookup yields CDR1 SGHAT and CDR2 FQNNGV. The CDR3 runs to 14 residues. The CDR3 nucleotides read TGTGCCAGCAGCTTCACAGGGGGCTCCCACGAGCAGTACTTC. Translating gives CASSFTGGSHEQYF.

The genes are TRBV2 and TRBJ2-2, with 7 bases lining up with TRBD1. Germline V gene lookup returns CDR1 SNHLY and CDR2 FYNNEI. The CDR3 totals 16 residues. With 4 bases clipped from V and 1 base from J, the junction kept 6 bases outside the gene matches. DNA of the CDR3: TGTGCCAGCAGTGGAGGGGGACAGCGGAACACCGGGGAGCTGTTTTTT. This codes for CASSGGGQRNTGELFF.